One and the same sample provided the 22 T cell receptor beta chains below, sequenced in a study of T cell repertoires in cytomegalovirus infection. Which antigens these TCRs recognize remains unknown. TCRdb analysed the reads with MiXCR anew, one entry per CDR3 protein. The table shows under 500,000 distinct CDR3 sequences, with about two fifths occurring only once. The specimen comprised cultured PBMCs, sampled from culture after CMV antigen stimulation. The origin of the receptors is a human donor in good health (CMV status not recorded). Some clones in this sample may be carry-over from other donors' samples.

The rearrangement joins TRBV7-9 to TRBJ1-2, with a possible D match to TRBD1 (6 bases). The CDR3 consists of 12 residues. Per germline, CDR1 SEHNR and CDR2 FQNEAQ (reference sequence). Trimming took off 4 bases at V and 4 bases at J, with 7 bases between the two ends. DNA for the CDR3: TGTGCCAGCAGCTGGACAGCCTATGGCTACACCTTC. This gives the protein CASSWTAYGYTF.

The chain recombines TRBV6-6 with TRBJ2-7, with D perhaps matching TRBD1 (6 bases). This CDR3 comprises 14 residues. Trimming pared 6 bases from V and 0 bases from J, leaving 12 bases between. CDR1 MNHNY and CDR2 SVGAGI come from the germline V gene (reference sequence). The CDR3 sequence: CASRDEGGSYEQYF. The CDR3 bases are TGTGCCAGCAGGGATGAAGGGGGCTCCTACGAGCAGTACTTC.

The rearrangement joins TRBV28 to TRBJ1-1; D uncertain. This CDR3 has 11 residues. The V gene lost 6 bases and the J gene lost 13 bases, with 15 bases spanning the gap. Looked up from germline, CDR1 is MDHEN and CDR2 is SYDVKM. DNA for the CDR3: TGTGCCAGCAGAGGGTACAGATTGGTTTTCTTT. As protein: CASRGYRLVFF. Full variable domain (remainder filled in from reference TRBV28 and TRBJ1-1): DVKVTQSSRYLVKRTGEKVFLECVQDMDHENMFWYRQDPGLGLRLIYFSYDVKMKEKGDIPEGYSVSREKKERFSLILESASTNQTSMYLCASRGYRLVFFGQGTRLTVV.

V gene TRBV7-9 combines with J gene TRBJ2-7, with D perhaps matching TRBD1 or TRBD2 (5 bases each). V was clipped by 8 bases and J by 0 bases, with 20 bases between them. Per the germline V gene, CDR1 is SEHNR and CDR2 is FQNEAQ (reference sequence). The CDR3 extends over 16 amino acids. CDR3 coding DNA: TGTGCCAGCCAATTGCCCATTGGGGGAAACTCCTACGAGCAGTACTTC. Encoded protein: CASQLPIGGNSYEQYF.

The chain links TRBV12-3 or TRBV12-4 to TRBJ2-7; D might be TRBD2 (5 bases). V was shortened by 3 bases and J by 1 base, with 13 bases between the two germline ends. The CDR3 covers 15 residues. Here the CDR3 DNA reads TGTGCCAGCAGTTTCTCCTTTACGGGGTCCTACGAGCAGTACTTC. Protein: CASSFSFTGSYEQYF.

This chain uses TRBV7-6 with TRBJ2-7; 7 bases line up with TRBD2. This CDR3 has 15 residues. Per germline, CDR1 SGHVS and CDR2 FNYEAQ. V lost 6 bases to trimming and J lost 3 bases; unmatched junction nucleotides: 11. The CDR3 sequence: CASSGAPSGYYEQYF. The CDR3 bases are TGTGCCAGCAGTGGGGCACCTAGCGGATACTACGAGCAGTACTTC.

The V call is TRBV28, the J call TRBJ1-3; D not resolved. There are 14 residues in the CDR3. V dropped 1 base and J dropped 4 bases, with 8 bases sitting between them. Germline CDR1 is MDHEN and CDR2 is SYDVKM. CDR3 residues: CASSLLIRGNTIYF. DNA of the CDR3: TGTGCCAGCAGTTTATTGATCAGGGGAAACACCATATATTTT.

This clonotype was observed at least ten times. J is TRBJ1-5 and V is TRBV7-2; TRBD1 agrees at 7 bases. The CDR3 runs to 15 residues. CDR1 and CDR2 (germline): SGHTA, FQGNSA. After removal of 5 bases from V and 7 bases from J, the junction contained 11 bases not matched to a gene. CDR3: CASSGRDSGGQPQHF. In DNA form, the CDR3 reads TGTGCCAGCAGCGGAAGGGACAGCGGGGGCCAGCCCCAGCATTTT.

This chain connects TRBV20-1 to TRBJ1-6, with D maybe TRBD1 (5 bases). CDR3 length: 16 amino acids. V gave up 6 bases and J gave up 0 bases, with 15 bases separating them. Germline lookup yields CDR1 DFQATT and CDR2 SNEGSKA (reference sequence). The CDR3 reads CSARNRLRSYNSPLHF. The CDR3, as DNA: TGCAGTGCGAGGAACAGGTTACGCTCCTATAATTCACCCCTCCACTTT.

The chain recombines TRBV12-5 with TRBJ1-1, with TRBD1 matching over 7 bases. Germline lookup yields CDR1 LGHNT and CDR2 FRNRAP. This CDR3 has 13 amino acids. V dropped 2 bases and J dropped 4; count of bases not matched to a gene: 1. The CDR3 region has the DNA TGTGCTAGTGGTTTGCGACAGGGCACTGAAGCTTTCTTT. This encodes CASGLRQGTEAFF.

This clonotype has just a few counts. The chain combines TRBV6-1 with TRBJ2-2; the D call may be TRBD1 or TRBD2 (5 bases each). Trimming cost V 7 bases and J 6 bases, with 15 bases left between them. This CDR3 region has 14 residues. Germline CDR1 is MNHNS and CDR2 is SASEGT. The CDR3 protein is CASIRGTMAGELFF. CDR3 sequence (DNA): TGTGCCAGCATTAGAGGGACGATGGCCGGGGAGCTGTTTTTT.

The chain carries TRBV7-4 and TRBJ2-7; 14 bases are shared with TRBD2. V was pared by 3 bases and J by 5 bases, with 12 bases of the junction left unmatched. The CDR3 contains 18 residues. Germline lookup yields CDR1 SGHVT and CDR2 SQSDAQ. The CDR3 DNA reads TGTGCCAGCAGCTTCCCCCGACTAGCGGGAGGGCTGGGGAACGAGCAGTACTTC. It codes for CASSFPRLAGGLGNEQYF.

The rearrangement uses TRBV27 and TRBJ2-7, with D maybe TRBD1 (6 bases). Trimming cost V 5 bases and J 0 bases, with 11 bases left between them. CDR1 and CDR2 (germline): MNHEY, SMNVEV (reference sequence). The CDR3 is made up of 14 amino acids. CDR3 residues: CASSTRTDSYEQYF. The CDR3 nucleotides read TGTGCCAGCAGTACCAGGACAGACTCCTACGAGCAGTACTTC.

V usage is TRBV27 and J usage is TRBJ2-1; D possibly corresponds to TRBD2 (6 bases). The CDR3 is 11 amino acids. Germline lookup yields CDR1 MNHEY and CDR2 SMNVEV (reference sequence). V was trimmed by 3 bases and J by 9 bases, leaving 6 bases between them. CDR3 in DNA: TGTGCCAGCAGTTTCGGGAGTGAGCAGTTCTTC. Translating it yields CASSFGSEQFF.

This clonotype showed up many times. The chain has TRBV7-2 and TRBJ2-6; tentative D call: TRBD2 (6 bases). The CDR3 has 15 amino acids. Germline CDR1 is SGHTA and CDR2 is FQGNSA. V shed 4 bases and J shed 3 bases, with 10 bases lying between them. The DNA for the CDR3 is TGTGCCAGCAGCTCGGTGGGGGGTGGGGCCAACGTCCTGACTTTC. It codes for CASSSVGGGANVLTF.

The chain recombines TRBV7-9 with TRBJ1-5; D gene uncertain. Trimming removed 1 base at V and 11 bases at J, with 9 bases between. This CDR3 contains 12 residues. CDR1 is SEHNR, CDR2 FQNEAQ, per germline (reference sequence). CDR3 nucleotide sequence: TGTGCCAGCAGCTTAGATGACCGGGCCCAGCATTTT. Translated: CASSLDDRAQHF.

The rearrangement uses TRBV6-1 and TRBJ2-5; 7 nucleotides match TRBD1. Germline assignment: CDR1 MNHNS and CDR2 SASEGT. The CDR3 is 16 amino acids. Trimming removed 4 bases from V and 4 bases from J; junction bases left unmatched: 12. The DNA of the CDR3 is TGTGCCAGCAGTGTGGCCCCGAGGGGGCGGCTAGAGACCCAGTACTTC. Translating gives CASSVAPRGRLETQYF.

This clonotype was counted ten times or more. The genes are TRBV7-9 and TRBJ1-5; no firm D call. Looked up from germline, CDR1 is SEHNR and CDR2 is FQNEAQ (reference sequence). Trimming removed 5 bases from V and 4 bases from J, with 6 bases in between. This CDR3 has 12 residues. The CDR3 coding sequence is TGTGCCAGCAGCGTCGGGAATCAGCCCCAGCATTTT. Its translation is CASSVGNQPQHF.

This clonotype appeared many times. This chain uses TRBV7-2 with TRBJ2-3; weak D call: TRBD1 (6 bases). Trimming shortened V by 1 base and J by 2 bases, and 13 bases separated the two germline ends. Germline values: CDR1 SGHTA, CDR2 FQGNSA. This CDR3 has 16 amino acids. As DNA, the CDR3 is TGTGCCAGCAGCTTAGTTGACAGGCAGTACACAGATACGCAGTATTTT. Protein product: CASSLVDRQYTDTQYF.

In its sample, this clonotype was seen a few times. V and J are TRBV7-2 and TRBJ1-1; 7 nucleotides agree with TRBD1. Germline V gene data show CDR1 as SGHTA and CDR2 as FQGNSA. The CDR3 totals 15 residues. Losses at the gene ends were 4 bases for V and 0 bases for J; bases not matched to a gene: 5. CDR3 nucleotide sequence: TGTGCCAGCAGCTCCACGACAGGGATGAACACTGAAGCTTTCTTT. It is translated as CASSSTTGMNTEAFF. Filled out from reference TRBV7-2 and TRBJ1-1, the complete variable domain reads GAGVSQSPSNKVTEKGKDVELRCDPISGHTALYWYRQSLGQGLEFLIYFQGNSAPDKSGLPSDRFSAERTGGSVSTLTIQRTQQEDSAVYLCASSSTTGMNTEAFFGQGTRLTVV.

The gene calls are TRBV6-1 and TRBJ2-5, with 12 positions matching TRBD2. Germline V gene data show CDR1 as MNHNS and CDR2 as SASEGT. Trimming took 5 bases from V and 2 from J; bases not matched to a gene: 6. This CDR3 comprises 16 residues. The CDR3 DNA reads TGTGCCAGCAGTCCTAGCGGGGGGGCAGGGCAAGAGACCCAGTACTTC. It codes for CASSPSGGAGQETQYF.

The chain uses TRBV28 and TRBJ2-5, with D perhaps being TRBD1 or TRBD2 (7 bases each). The CDR3 is 14 amino acids. Germline CDR1 MDHEN, CDR2 SYDVKM. Trimming left V 5 bases short and J 0 bases short, with 10 bases between. The CDR3 region is CASSAGGDQETQYF. CDR3 coding DNA: TGTGCCAGCAGTGCAGGGGGGGACCAAGAGACCCAGTACTTC.